The sequence of this T cell receptor (beta chain) was determined in a study of cytomegalovirus exposure and HLA in healthy donors. The wider study: Among some 400 genotyped donors, about 83% fell in the Caucasian-associated ancestry cluster.

13 Jbeta primers and 60 Vbeta primers were used for the PCR. TCRdb's table, derived via immunoSEQ multiplex PCR, lists solely in-frame clones and lacks some. The top ten clones hold roughly 3% of a sample with about 81,000 clones, more than 60% of them seen once. The count of this clone is one. Its specificity is not known. Whole-study results and caveats: In vitro confirmation showed three CMV-associated chains to be CMV antigen specific. Immune exposure data for these donors was limited to CMV serostatus.

The CDR3 has 16 amino acids. V lost 1 base and J lost 8; bases outside the gene matches: 7. Germline V gene lookup returns CDR1 LNHDA and CDR2 SQIVND (reference sequence). Sequencing was done on a sample of PBMCs. V usage is TRBV19 and J usage is TRBJ1-4, with 10 bases fitting TRBD1. This receptor was obtained from a man aged 50-59 years in good health and CMV-seropositive. CDR3 protein: CASSIGGTGVGEKLFF. In DNA form, the CDR3 reads TGTGCCAGTAGTATAGGTGGGACAGGGGTAGGCGAAAAACTGTTTTTT.